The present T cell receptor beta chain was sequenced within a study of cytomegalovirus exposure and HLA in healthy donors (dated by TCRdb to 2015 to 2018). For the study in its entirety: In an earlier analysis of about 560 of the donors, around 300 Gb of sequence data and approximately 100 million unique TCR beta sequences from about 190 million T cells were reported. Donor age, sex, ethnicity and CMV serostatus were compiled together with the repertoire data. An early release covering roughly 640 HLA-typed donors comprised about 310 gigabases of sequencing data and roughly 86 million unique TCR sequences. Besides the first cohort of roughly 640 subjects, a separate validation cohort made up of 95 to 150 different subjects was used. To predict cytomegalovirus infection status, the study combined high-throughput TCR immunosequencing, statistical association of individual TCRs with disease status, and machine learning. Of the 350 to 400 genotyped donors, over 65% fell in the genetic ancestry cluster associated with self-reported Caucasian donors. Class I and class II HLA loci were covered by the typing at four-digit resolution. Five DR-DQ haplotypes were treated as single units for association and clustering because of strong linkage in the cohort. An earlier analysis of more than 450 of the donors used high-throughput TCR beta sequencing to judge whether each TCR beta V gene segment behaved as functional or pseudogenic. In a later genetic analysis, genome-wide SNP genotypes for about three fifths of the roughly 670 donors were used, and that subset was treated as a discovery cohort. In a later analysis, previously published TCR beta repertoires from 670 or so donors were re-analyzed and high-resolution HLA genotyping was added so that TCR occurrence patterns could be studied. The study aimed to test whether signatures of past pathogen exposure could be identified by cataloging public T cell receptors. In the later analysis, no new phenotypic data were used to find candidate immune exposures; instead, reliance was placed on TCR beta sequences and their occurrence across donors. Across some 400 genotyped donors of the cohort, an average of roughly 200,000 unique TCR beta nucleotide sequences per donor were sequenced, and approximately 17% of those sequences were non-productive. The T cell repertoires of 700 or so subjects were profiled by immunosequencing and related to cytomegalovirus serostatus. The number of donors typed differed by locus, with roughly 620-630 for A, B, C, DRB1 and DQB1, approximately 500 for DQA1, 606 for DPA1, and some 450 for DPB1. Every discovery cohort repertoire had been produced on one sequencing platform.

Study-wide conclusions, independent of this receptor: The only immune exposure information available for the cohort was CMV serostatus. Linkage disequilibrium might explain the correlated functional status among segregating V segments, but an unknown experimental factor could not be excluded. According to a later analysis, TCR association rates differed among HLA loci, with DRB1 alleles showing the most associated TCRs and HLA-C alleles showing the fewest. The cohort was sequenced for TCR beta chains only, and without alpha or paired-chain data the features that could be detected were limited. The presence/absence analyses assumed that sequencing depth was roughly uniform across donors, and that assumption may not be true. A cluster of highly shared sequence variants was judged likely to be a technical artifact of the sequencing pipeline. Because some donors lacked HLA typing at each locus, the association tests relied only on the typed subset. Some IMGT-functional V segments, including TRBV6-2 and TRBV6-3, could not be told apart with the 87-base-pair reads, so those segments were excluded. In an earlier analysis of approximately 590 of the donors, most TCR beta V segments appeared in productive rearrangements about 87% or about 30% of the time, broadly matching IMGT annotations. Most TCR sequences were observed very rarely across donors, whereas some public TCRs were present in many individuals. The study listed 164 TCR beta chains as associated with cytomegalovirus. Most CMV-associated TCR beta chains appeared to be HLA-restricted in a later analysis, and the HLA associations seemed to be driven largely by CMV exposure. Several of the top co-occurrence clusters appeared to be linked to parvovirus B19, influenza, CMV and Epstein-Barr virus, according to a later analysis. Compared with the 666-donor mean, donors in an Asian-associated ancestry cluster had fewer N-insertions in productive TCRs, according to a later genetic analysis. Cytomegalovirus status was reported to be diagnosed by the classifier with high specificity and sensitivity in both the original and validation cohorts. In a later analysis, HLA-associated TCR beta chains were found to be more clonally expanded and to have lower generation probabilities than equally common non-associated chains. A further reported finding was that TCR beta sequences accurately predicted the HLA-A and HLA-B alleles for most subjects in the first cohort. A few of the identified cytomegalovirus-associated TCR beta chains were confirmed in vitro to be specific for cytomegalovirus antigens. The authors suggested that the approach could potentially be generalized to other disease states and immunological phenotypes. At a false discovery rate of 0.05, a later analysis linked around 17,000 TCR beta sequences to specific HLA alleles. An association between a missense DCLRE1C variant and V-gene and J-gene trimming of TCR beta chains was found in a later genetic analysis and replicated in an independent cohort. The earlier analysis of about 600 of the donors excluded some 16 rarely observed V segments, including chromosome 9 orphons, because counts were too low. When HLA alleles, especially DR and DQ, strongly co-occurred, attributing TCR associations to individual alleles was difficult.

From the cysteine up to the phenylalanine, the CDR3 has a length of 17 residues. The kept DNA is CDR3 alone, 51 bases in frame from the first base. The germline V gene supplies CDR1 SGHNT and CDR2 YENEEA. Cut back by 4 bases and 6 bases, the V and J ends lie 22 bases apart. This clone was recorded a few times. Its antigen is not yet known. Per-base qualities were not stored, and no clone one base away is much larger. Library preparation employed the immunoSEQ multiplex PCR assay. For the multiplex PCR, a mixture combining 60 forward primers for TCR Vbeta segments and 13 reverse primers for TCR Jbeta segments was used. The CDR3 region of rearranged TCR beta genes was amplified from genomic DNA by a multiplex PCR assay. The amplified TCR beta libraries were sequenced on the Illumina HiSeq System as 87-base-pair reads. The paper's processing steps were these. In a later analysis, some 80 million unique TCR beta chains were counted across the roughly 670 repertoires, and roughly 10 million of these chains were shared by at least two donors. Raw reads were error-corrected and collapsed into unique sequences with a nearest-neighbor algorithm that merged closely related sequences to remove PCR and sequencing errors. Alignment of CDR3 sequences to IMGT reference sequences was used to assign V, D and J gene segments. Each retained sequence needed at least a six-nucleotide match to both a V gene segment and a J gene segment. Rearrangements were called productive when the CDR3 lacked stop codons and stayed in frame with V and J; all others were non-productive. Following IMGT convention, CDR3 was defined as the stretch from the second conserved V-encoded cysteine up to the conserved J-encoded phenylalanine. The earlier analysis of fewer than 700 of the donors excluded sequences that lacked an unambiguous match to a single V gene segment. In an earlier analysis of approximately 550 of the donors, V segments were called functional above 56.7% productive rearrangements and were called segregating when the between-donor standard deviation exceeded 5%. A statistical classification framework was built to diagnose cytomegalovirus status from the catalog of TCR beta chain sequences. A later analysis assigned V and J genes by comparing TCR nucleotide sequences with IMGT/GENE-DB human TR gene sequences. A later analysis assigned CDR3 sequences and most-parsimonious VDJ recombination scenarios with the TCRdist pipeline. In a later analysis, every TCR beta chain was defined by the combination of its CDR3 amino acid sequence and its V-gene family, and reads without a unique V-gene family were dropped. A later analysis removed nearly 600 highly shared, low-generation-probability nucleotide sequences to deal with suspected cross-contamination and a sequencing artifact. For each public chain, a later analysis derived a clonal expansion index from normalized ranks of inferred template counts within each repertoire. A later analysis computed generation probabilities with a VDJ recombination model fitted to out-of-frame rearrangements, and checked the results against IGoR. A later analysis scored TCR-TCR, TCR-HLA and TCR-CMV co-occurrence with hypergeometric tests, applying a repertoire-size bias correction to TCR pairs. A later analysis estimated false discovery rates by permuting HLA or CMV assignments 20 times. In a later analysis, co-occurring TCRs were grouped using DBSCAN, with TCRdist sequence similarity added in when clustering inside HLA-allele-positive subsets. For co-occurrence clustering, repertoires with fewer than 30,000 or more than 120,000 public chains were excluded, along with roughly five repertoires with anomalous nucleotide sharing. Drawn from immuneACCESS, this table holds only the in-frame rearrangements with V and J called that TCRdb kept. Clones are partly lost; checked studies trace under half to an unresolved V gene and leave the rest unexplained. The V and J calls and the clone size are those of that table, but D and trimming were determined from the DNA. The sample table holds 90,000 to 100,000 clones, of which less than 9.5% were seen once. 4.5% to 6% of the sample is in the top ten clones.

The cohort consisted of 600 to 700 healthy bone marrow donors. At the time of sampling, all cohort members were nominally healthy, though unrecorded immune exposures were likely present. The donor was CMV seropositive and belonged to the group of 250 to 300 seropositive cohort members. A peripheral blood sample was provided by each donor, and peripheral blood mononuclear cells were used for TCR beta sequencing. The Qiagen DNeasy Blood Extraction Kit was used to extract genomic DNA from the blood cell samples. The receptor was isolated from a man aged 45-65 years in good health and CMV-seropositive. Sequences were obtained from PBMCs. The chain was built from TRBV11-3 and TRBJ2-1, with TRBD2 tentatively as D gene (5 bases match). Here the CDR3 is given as CASSSGFPGSASNEQFF. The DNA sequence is TGTGCCAGCAGCTCGGGCTTCCCTGGTAGCGCGAGCAATGAGCAGTTCTTC.